The T cell receptor beta chain under discussion was sequenced for a study of T cells in Graves' hyperthyroidism and ophthalmopathy. Amplified TCR beta CDR3 regions came from RNA transcripts. Primed by the HTBI set, a first-round RT-PCR was run on the TCR CDR3. MiXCR was run by TCRdb on the multiplex PCR reads, yielding one entry per CDR3 protein. The table includes 280,000 or so distinct CDR3 sequences, less than 30% detected once. Diagnosing involved the use of clinical symptoms, serum thyroxine and TRAb, thyroid ultrasound and orbital computed tomography. Trimming cost V 0 bases and J 9 bases, with 12 bases left between them. From germline, CDR1 is LGHDT and CDR2 YNNKEL (reference sequence). The CDR3 length is 15 residues.

This receptor was identified in a man between 35 and 55 years old with Graves' hyperthyroidism that later progressed to Graves' ophthalmopathy. J is TRBJ1-6 and V is TRBV3-1, with a tentative D call TRBD1 (5 bases). Sequenced input: blood. The DNA for the CDR3 is TGTGCCAGCAGCCAAGATCCGGACGGGGCTTCACCCCTCCACTTT. Translation gives CASSQDPDGASPLHF.